Included here is one T cell receptor (beta chain) sequence, with context. The sample belongs to a study of blood T cell repertoires in COVID-19. The overall study: Sites in the United States, Italy and Spain provided acute and convalescent COVID-19 samples. Nucleic acid was either cDNA or gDNA, and it came from T cells, B-cell-depleted T cells, or PBMCs.

In the original analysis: Amplified reference gene primers provided the basis for estimating nucleated cell counts. Method: immunoSEQ multiplex PCR; TCRdb's copy keeps in-frame clones and lacks some. V and J calls and clone size are as listed in that table; D and trimming were resolved from the DNA. Of fewer than 600,000 clones listed, 89% are singletons. Patients from Seattle were sampled longitudinally, starting during active infection. The CDR3 is 16 amino acids. Germline CDR1 MNHEY, CDR2 SVGAGI. With V trimmed by 0 bases and J by 2 bases, 5 bases remained unmatched. The origin of this receptor is a man aged 18 to 30 with COVID-19, enrolled during active disease. Sample: peripheral blood. V usage is TRBV6-5 and J usage is TRBJ2-3; 7 bases are a match to TRBD2. The CDR3 loop is CASSYSPSGDTDTQYF. The CDR3 DNA reads TGTGCCAGCAGTTACTCGCCTAGCGGAGACACAGATACGCAGTATTTT.